The sequence of this T cell receptor beta chain was determined in a study of blood T cell repertoires in COVID-19 (dated by TCRdb to 2020 to 2021). Regarding the study in general: Samples from collaborators originated in the United States, Italy and Spain and spanned both the acute and convalescent phases of COVID-19. The material from the prospective study consisted of cDNA or gDNA derived from T cells, B-cell-depleted T cells, or PBMCs. Subjects who had been exposed to COVID-19, were actively infected with it, or had recovered from it provided the deeply sampled blood TCRbeta repertoires that made up the dataset. The repertoires were released in a freely available public database meant as a resource for research on the immune response to SARS-CoV-2. The samples were drawn from two sources: the first 160 participants of the ongoing ImmuneRACE study, and about 1,300 subjects contributed by 6 global collaborators. A de-identified subject ID, COVID-19 status, age in years and sex were almost always included in the sample metadata. HLA class I and class II types, where available, came from metadata supplied by the sample provider rather than from assay-based typing. The paper as a whole reports these results and caveats: The quantity of clinical and demographic metadata differed by source and by participant and was supplied without curation.

One collaborating source in Seattle enrolled patients during active infection and followed them longitudinally through the course of disease. The collaborating institutions used their own protocols to collect whole blood in K2EDTA tubes. For TCRbeta analysis, collaborators shipped samples in one of three forms: frozen whole blood, isolated PBMCs, or DNA extracted from either of those sample types. Regarding this clone: Its antigen is not yet known. One base away there is no much larger clone; base qualities are not given.

The cysteine opens and the phenylalanine closes a CDR3 of 13 amino acids. Of the read, only the CDR3 DNA is kept; its 39 bases are in frame from base 1. V drops 1 base and J drops 2 bases, leaving 5 bases in between. CDR1 and CDR2, per the germline V gene (reference sequence), are LNHDA and SQIVND. TCRbeta CDR3 regions were amplified from genomic DNA by means of the immunoSEQ Assay, a bias-controlled multiplex PCR. As for the authors' bioinformatics: The number of nucleated cells in each sample was estimated by amplification of reference gene primers within the assay. To quantify the absolute abundance of each unique TCRbeta CDR3 rearrangement, sequence reads were collapsed and filtered. Productive Simpson clonality was computed per sample as the square root of Simpson's diversity index over productive rearrangements. TCRdb re-hosts the immuneACCESS table, in-frame sequences only. Its copies lack some clones; in the studies checked, an unresolved V gene accounts for under half of them, and the cause for the rest is not known. V, J and clone size reflect that table, while D and trimming were determined from the DNA. The table for this sample lists about 100,000 clones; 85% to 90% of them were counted only once. The ten largest clones capture about 4.2% of the sample.

This sequence was found in a human donor with COVID-19, enrolled during active disease. The donor label of this sample is uncertain. Source material: peripheral blood. The chain is made from TRBV19 and TRBJ1-2; a tentative D match to TRBD1 spans 5 bases. The DNA sequence is given as TGTGCCAGTAGTATAGCAGGGAACTATGGCTACACCTTC. Its protein is CASSIAGNYGYTF.